Sequencing of this T cell receptor beta chain was carried out in a study of vaccination and CD4 T cells after COVID-19. Broader study findings: The median count of SARS-CoV-2-reactive clonotypes rose from roughly 21 to 40, not significantly.

CD4+ T cells that had been cultured provided DNA sequenced with the Oncomine TCR Beta short-read assay. TCRdb itself ran the PCR reads through MiXCR, one entry per CDR3 protein. Of 17,000 or so distinct CDR3 sequences listed, roughly 59% are singletons. Sample treatment: approximately 11-day PBMC culture with coronavirus spike peptide pools or control peptides (ViraFEST assay). Before TCRs were sequenced, ViraFEST expanded antigen-specific T cells with peptide pools. This clonotype was counted only a few times. Its antigen is undetermined. The germline gives CDR1 SGHRS, CDR2 YFSETQ. Trimming left V 0 bases short and J 7 bases short, with 7 bases between. This CDR3 spans 13 amino acids.

The chain is built from TRBV5-1 and TRBJ2-2; no clear D gene. The clonotype was recovered from a human donor who had recovered from COVID-19. Specimen: CD4+ T cells from blood, cultured in vitro, collected after SARS-CoV-2 vaccination. The DNA of the CDR3 is TGCGCCAGCAGCTTGGGTACCTTCGGGGAGCTGTTTTTT. Amino acid sequence: CASSLGTFGELFF. The whole variable domain, filled in from reference TRBV5-1 and TRBJ2-2, reads KAGVTQTPRYLIKTRGQQVTLSCSPISGHRSVSWYQQTPGQGLQFLFEYFSETQRNKGNFPGRFSGRQFSNSRSEMNVSTLELGDSALYLCASSLGTFGELFFGEGSRLTVL.